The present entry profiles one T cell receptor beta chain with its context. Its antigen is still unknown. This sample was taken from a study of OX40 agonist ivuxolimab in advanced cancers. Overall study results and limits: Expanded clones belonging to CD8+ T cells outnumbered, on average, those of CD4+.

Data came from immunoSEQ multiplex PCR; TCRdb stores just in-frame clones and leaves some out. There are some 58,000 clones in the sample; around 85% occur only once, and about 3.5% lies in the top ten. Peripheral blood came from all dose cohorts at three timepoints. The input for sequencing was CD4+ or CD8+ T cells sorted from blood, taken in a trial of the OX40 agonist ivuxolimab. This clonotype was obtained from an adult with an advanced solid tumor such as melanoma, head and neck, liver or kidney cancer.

The CDR3 DNA reads TGTGCCAGCTCACCACTCGGCGGGAGGGGGTGGAATGAGCAGTTCTTC. It is translated as CASSPLGGRGWNEQFF. The genes are TRBV18 and TRBJ2-1; TRBD2 matches at 9 bases. CDR3 size: 16 residues. Unmatched junction bases numbered 8, after V lost 1 base and J lost 7 bases. The germline V gene encodes CDR1 KGHSH and CDR2 LQKENI.